Listed below are T cell receptor beta chains from one sample, sequenced in a study of regulatory T cells in long-lasting Graves disease. From the multiplex PCR reads, TCRdb called clonotypes with MiXCR, one entry per CDR3 protein. The repertoire includes roughly 450,000 distinct CDR3 sequences, around a fifth of them detected once, and approximately 14% sits in the top ten. The sample in question was peripheral blood mononuclear cells (PBMCs), obtained when the disease was refractory, from a patient treated with antithyroid drugs. The receptors were sampled from a female donor with Graves disease. The CDR3 runs from the conserved cysteine through the conserved F or W. The D gene is left open where the match is weak. Clone size is stated in some rows and not others, as once, few, many or a class when expanded.

D	size	V	J	CDR3	DNA
TRBD2	NA	TRBV6-2/TRBV6-3	TRBJ2-3	CASTRAGGTDTQYF	TGTGCCAGCACTAGAGCGGGAGGCACAGATACGCAGTATTTT
NA	NA	TRBV7-2	TRBJ1-5	CVSSETGGGNQPQHF	TGTGTCAGCAGTGAGACAGGTGGGGGCAATCAGCCCCAGCATTTT
NA	many	TRBV11-2	TRBJ2-5	CASSLGGEATQETQYF	TGTGCCAGCAGCTTAGGGGGCGAAGCGACACAAGAGACCCAGTACTTC
TRBD1	many	TRBV2	TRBJ1-2	CASSGDRGEYGYTF	TGTGCCAGCAGTGGGGACAGGGGAGAGTATGGCTACACCTTC
NA	NA	TRBV6-1	TRBJ2-1	CASRDNLNEQFF	TGTGCCAGCAGGGACAATCTCAATGAGCAGTTCTTC
TRBD1	many	TRBV6-2/TRBV6-3	TRBJ1-2	CATGQGNYGYTF	TGTGCCACAGGACAGGGGAACTATGGCTACACCTTC
NA	many	TRBV20-1	TRBJ1-4	CSARSLLEKLFF	TGCAGTGCTAGATCCCTTCTCGAAAAACTGTTTTTT
NA	many	TRBV29-1	TRBJ1-2	CSVRVLVNYGYTF	TGCAGCGTTAGAGTGTTGGTTAACTATGGCTACACCTTC
TRBD2	NA	TRBV5-1	TRBJ2-5	CASSGTSGRGGGETQYF	TGCGCCAGCAGCGGTACTAGCGGGAGAGGCGGTGGAGAGACCCAGTACTTC
NA	NA	TRBV6-5	TRBJ1-4	CASSYGAGSGEKLFF	TGTGCCAGCAGTTACGGCGCAGGATCGGGGGAAAAACTGTTTTTT
NA	NA	TRBV24-1	TRBJ1-1	CATSDRGSTGFSEAFF	TGTGCCACCAGTGATCGTGGGTCTACAGGGTTTAGTGAAGCTTTCTTT
NA	many	TRBV12-3/TRBV12-4	TRBJ1-4	CASSRGPTFGNEKLFF	TGTGCCAGCAGCCGTGGCCCGACATTTGGTAATGAAAAACTGTTTTTT
NA	few	TRBV25-1	TRBJ2-7	CASGGHPDEQYF	TGTGCCAGCGGGGGACACCCAGACGAGCAGTACTTC
NA	NA	TRBV11-2	TRBJ1-3	CAGSLGIQRFSGNTIYF	TGTGCCGGCAGCTTAGGTATACAGCGCTTCTCTGGAAACACCATATATTTT
TRBD1	many	TRBV29-1	TRBJ1-1	CSVVTGEVTEAFF	TGCAGCGTTGTTACAGGGGAGGTCACTGAAGCTTTCTTT